What follows are 9 T cell receptor beta chains derived from one specimen sequenced in a study of blood T cell repertoires in COVID-19. Assay used: immunoSEQ multiplex PCR; TCRdb lists only in-frame clones, some missing. The repertoire holds around 59,000 clones, with roughly 80% as singletons. Sequenced material: peripheral blood. The receptors derive from a woman aged 50 to 60 with active or convalescent COVID-19.

The gene calls are TRBV27 and TRBJ1-1, with 8 bases fitting TRBD1. V lost 5 bases, J lost 4 bases, and 6 bases stayed unmatched. CDR1 is MNHEY and CDR2 is SMNVEV in the germline V gene (reference sequence). CDR3 size: 14 residues. The CDR3 DNA reads TGTGCCAGCAGTAGACAGGGGATGGTCACTGAAGCTTTCTTT. This codes for CASSRQGMVTEAFF.

The chain is built from TRBV5-1 and TRBJ2-1, with 8 bases lining up with TRBD2. Germline CDR1 and CDR2: SGHRS and YFSETQ. J gave up 5 bases and V 2 bases, and 12 bases lay outside the gene matches. CDR3 length: 17 amino acids. The DNA for the CDR3 is TGCGCCAGCAGCTTTTATTTAGGACTAGCAAATGACAATGAGCAGTTCTTC. It is translated as CASSFYLGLANDNEQFF.

This chain connects TRBV9 to TRBJ1-6, with 9 bases matching TRBD1. CDR1 and CDR2 from the germline V gene are SGDLS and YYNGEE. This CDR3 has 15 residues. With 3 bases clipped from V and 6 bases from J, the junction kept 4 bases outside the gene matches. CDR3 in amino acids: CASSAQGASNSPLHF. The CDR3 coding sequence is TGTGCCAGCAGCGCACAGGGGGCGAGTAATTCACCCCTCCACTTT.

This clone was found once. V gene TRBV3-1 (or the pseudogene TRBV3-2) combines with J gene TRBJ1-1; TRBD1 aligns across 7 bases. Germline trimming cut 7 bases from V and 0 bases from J; bases unmatched to any gene: 11. The germline CDR1 and CDR2 sequences are LGHDT and YNNKEL (reference sequence). The CDR3 sequence is 16 residues long. In DNA form, the CDR3 reads TGTGCCAGCACCAGGAACCCGGGACAGTTGAACACTGAAGCTTTCTTT. It specifies CASTRNPGQLNTEAFF.

This clone was seen only once. V is TRBV3-1 (or the pseudogene TRBV3-2) and J is TRBJ1-1, with D possibly TRBD1 on 6 matching bases. The CDR3 consists of 13 residues. Trimming left V 5 bases short and J 10 bases short, with 17 bases between. Germline assignment: CDR1 LGHDT and CDR2 YNNKEL (reference sequence). CDR3 in DNA: TGTGCCAGCAGCAGGGCGAGCAGGGGACGAGCTTTCTTT. Its translation: CASSRASRGRAFF.

The chain joins TRBV7-7 to TRBJ2-3, with 8 bases aligning to TRBD1. V trimming: 5 bases; J trimming: 3 bases; junction bases outside the gene matches: 4. This CDR3 comprises 14 residues. CDR1 is SSHAT and CDR2 is FNYEAQ in the germline V gene (reference sequence). CDR3 coding DNA: TGTGCCAGCAGCCGGACAGGGTCGACAGATACGCAGTATTTT. Protein: CASSRTGSTDTQYF.

The CDR3: CASSLWTGGTEAFF. CDR3 bases: TGTGCCAGCAGCCTGTGGACAGGGGGCACTGAAGCTTTCTTT. This chain joins TRBV7-2 and TRBJ1-1, with 10 nucleotides matching TRBD1. Germline loops: CDR1 SGHTA, CDR2 FQGNSA. V was clipped by 5 bases and J by 4 bases; unmatched bases: 4. This CDR3 spans 14 amino acids.

This rearrangement joins TRBV24-1 to TRBJ2-5, with 12 nucleotides matching TRBD1. V was clipped by 0 bases and J by 4 bases; unmatched bases: 2. The CDR3 covers 16 residues. CDR1 KGHDR and CDR2 SFDVKD come from the germline V gene. CDR3 coding DNA: TGTGCCACCAGTGATTTGGGGGACAGGGGGCGAGAGACCCAGTACTTC. It specifies CATSDLGDRGRETQYF.

The chain recombines TRBV6-4 with TRBJ2-3, with 8 bases fitting TRBD1. V lost 3 bases, J lost 6 bases, and 5 bases stayed unmatched. The CDR3 has 14 residues. Germline V gene sequence: CDR1 MRHNA, CDR2 SNTAGT. CDR3: CASSESGGADTQYF. In nucleotides, the CDR3 is TGTGCCAGCAGTGAGTCAGGGGGCGCGGATACGCAGTATTTT.